This T cell receptor (beta chain) comes out of a study of shared clonotypes between healthy human individuals. At the level of the study: CD4 naive cells filled three plates per donor, CD4 memory three, CD8 naive two and CD8 memory one.

Donation came from healthy HIV-negative adults that had no recent acute infections or vaccinations. Germline-derived CDR1 and CDR2 are LNHDA and SQIVND (reference sequence). Trimming cost V 7 bases and J 7 bases, with 19 bases left between them. This CDR3 comprises 15 residues. TCRdb's copy holds only in-frame clones and misses some; the assay was immunoSEQ multiplex PCR. The sample has almost 750,000 clones; just under 75% are singletons. Comment on this clone: Its target is unknown.

Study-wide points: An expected dependence of interdonor clonotype sharing on sequencing depth was noted.

The chain combines TRBV19 with TRBJ2-2, with D possibly being TRBD2 (7 bases). The source of this sequence is a woman in her 30s in good health. Sequencing input: memory CD4+ T cells sorted from blood. Subset noted: CD45RA-negative fraction. This CDR3 reads CASINRGGAGGELFF. CDR3 DNA: TGTGCCAGTATTAATAGAGGGGGGGCCGGCGGGGAGCTGTTTTTT.